This TCR beta chain was obtained from a study of cytomegalovirus exposure and HLA in healthy donors. Study-wide context: A previous analysis identified approximately 110 million unique TCR beta sequences derived from roughly 180 million T cells.

It was with 60 Vbeta and 13 Jbeta primers that the PCR ran. Measured with immunoSEQ multiplex PCR; TCRdb has only the in-frame clones, and not every one. This sample has about 51,000 clones, with around 80% found just once. The TCR was taken from a boy between 10 and 17 years old in good health and CMV-seropositive. What was sequenced was PBMCs.

The CDR3 loop is CASSKDTQASGNTIYF. For the CDR3, the DNA is TGTGCCAGCAGCAAAGATACGCAGGCTTCTGGAAACACCATATATTTT. This chain joins TRBV21-1 and TRBJ1-3; the D segment call TRBD1 is taken from the table without a DNA check. TRBV21-1 is flagged as a pseudogene. The CDR3 has 16 residues.